The present TCR beta chain was sequenced within a study of sequential checkpoint blockade in melanoma. Study-level background: Randomization was 1:1 between first-line nivolumab→ipilimumab and ipilimumab→nivolumab.

This clone was observed a single time. With V trimmed by 7 bases and J by 4 bases, 15 bases remained unmatched. This CDR3 has 16 amino acids. Germline CDR1 is LNHDA and CDR2 is SQIVND (reference sequence). Treatment reported: randomized to nivolumab then ipilimumab (arm A) or the reverse (arm B). Live CD3+CD8+ CD19− CD56− cells were sorted from PBMCs. Produced via immunoSEQ multiplex PCR; TCRdb's table is partial and in-frame only. The table includes approximately 31,000 clones, roughly 90% detected once. The TCR originated in a human donor with melanoma. This chain joins TRBV19 and TRBJ1-2, with 7 bases fitting TRBD1. The sample in question was CD8+ T cells sorted from blood (inferred from file names), obtained from a patient given nivolumab and ipilimumab in sequence. The CDR3 coding sequence is TGTGCCAGTATTGGCGTGGAACAAGGGGGCTTCTATGGCTACACCTTC. It is translated as CASIGVEQGGFYGYTF.